Included here is one T cell receptor (beta chain) sequence, with context. The antigen is not known. Healthy bone marrow donors supplied every sample. Germline loops: CDR1 MNHNY, CDR2 SVGAGI (reference sequence). The CDR3 extends over 15 amino acids. V dropped 6 bases and J dropped 0; count of bases not matched to a gene: 5. These data come from a study of cytomegalovirus exposure and HLA in healthy donors. Study background: Unique TCR beta sequences numbering approximately 100 million came from approximately 180 million T cells in an earlier analysis.

Study-wide results and caveats: In a later analysis, productive TCRs from donors in an Asian-associated ancestry cluster reportedly carried fewer N-insertions than the cohort mean. V- and J-gene trimming in TCR beta was tied to a missense DCLRE1C variant by an analysis performed later.

The PCR had 60 Vbeta and 13 Jbeta primers. Profiled with immunoSEQ multiplex PCR; TCRdb holds only in-frame clones, not every one. Seen here are around 150,000 clones, almost 80% observed once, and the top ten hold around 0.98%. The sequence came from a woman aged 50 to 60 in good health and CMV-seropositive. V and J are TRBV6-6 and TRBJ1-5; 7 bases fit TRBD1. The specimen sequenced was PBMCs. CDR3 in amino acids: CASSPTGNSNQPQHF. For the CDR3, the DNA is TGTGCCAGCAGCCCGACAGGGAATAGCAATCAGCCCCAGCATTTT.